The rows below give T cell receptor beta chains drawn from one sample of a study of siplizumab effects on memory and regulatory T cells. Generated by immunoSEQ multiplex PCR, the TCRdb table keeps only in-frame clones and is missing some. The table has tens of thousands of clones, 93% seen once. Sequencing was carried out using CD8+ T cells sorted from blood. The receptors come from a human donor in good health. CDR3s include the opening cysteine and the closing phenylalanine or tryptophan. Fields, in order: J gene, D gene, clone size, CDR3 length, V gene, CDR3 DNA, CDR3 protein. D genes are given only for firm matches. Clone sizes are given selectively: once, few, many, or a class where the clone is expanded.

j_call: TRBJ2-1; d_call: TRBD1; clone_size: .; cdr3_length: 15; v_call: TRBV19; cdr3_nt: TGTGCCAGTAGTATATTAGGGACAGGTTACAATGAGCAGTTCTTC; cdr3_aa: CASSILGTGYNEQFF
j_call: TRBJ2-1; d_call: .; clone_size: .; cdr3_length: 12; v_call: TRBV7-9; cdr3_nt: TGTGCCAGCAGCCCCCCCTTCGATGAGCAGTTCTTC; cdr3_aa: CASSPPFDEQFF
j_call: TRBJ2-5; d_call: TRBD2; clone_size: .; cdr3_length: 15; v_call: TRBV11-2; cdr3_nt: TGTGCCAGCAGCTTAGAGGCTAGCGGGATGGAGACCCAGTACTTC; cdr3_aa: CASSLEASGMETQYF
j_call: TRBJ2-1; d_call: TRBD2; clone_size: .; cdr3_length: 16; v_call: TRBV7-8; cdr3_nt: TGTGCCAGCAGCCGGACTAGCGGGGGGTCCTACAATGAGCAGTTCTTC; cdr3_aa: CASSRTSGGSYNEQFF
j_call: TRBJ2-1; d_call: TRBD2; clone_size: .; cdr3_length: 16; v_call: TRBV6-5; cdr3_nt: TGTGCCAGCAGTTACTACGGGACTAGCGTTAAGGATGAGCAGTTCTTC; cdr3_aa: CASSYYGTSVKDEQFF
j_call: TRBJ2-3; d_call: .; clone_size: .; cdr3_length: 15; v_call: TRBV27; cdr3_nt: TGTGCCAGCCTTTATAGCGGCTCTAGCACAGATACGCAGTATTTT; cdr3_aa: CASLYSGSSTDTQYF
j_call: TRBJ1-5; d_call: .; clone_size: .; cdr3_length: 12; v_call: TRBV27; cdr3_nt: TGTGCCAGCAGTTTTAGCAATCAGCCCCAGCATTTT; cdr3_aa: CASSFSNQPQHF
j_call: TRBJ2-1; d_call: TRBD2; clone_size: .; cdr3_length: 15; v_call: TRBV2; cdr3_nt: TGTGCCAGCAGTGAAGGGCTAGCGGGGTACAATGAGCAGTTCTTC; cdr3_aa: CASSEGLAGYNEQFF
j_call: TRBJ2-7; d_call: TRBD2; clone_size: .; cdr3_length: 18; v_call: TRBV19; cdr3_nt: TGTGCCAGTAGTACCTACCGACGGTCTAGCGGGTCGTCCTACGAGCAGTACTTC; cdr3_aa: CASSTYRRSSGSSYEQYF
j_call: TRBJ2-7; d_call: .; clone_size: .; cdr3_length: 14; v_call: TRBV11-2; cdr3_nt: TGTGCCAGCAGCTTAGAGGCCAATCCCTCCGAGCAGTACTTC; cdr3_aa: CASSLEANPSEQYF
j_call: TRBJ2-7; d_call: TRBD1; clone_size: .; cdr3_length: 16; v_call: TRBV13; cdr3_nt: TGTGCCAGCAGCTCCGGGGGGACAGGGGGTGAGAACGAGCAGTACTTC; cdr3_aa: CASSSGGTGGENEQYF
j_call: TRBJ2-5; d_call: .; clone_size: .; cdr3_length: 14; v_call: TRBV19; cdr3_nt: TGTGCCAGTAGTATTGACCTCCTGGTCGAGACCCAGTACTTC; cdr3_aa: CASSIDLLVETQYF
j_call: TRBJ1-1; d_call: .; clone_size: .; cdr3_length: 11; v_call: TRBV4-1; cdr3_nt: TGCGCCAGCAGCCAAGACTTAGGGGTTTTCTTT; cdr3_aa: CASSQDLGVFF
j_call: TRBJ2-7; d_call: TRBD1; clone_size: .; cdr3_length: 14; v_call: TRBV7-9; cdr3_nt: TGTGCCAGCAGCCCCCGACAGGGGTTGTACGAGCAGTACTTC; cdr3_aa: CASSPRQGLYEQYF
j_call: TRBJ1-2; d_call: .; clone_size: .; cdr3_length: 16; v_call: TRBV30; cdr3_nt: TGTGCCTGGAGCCCCCGAGTCGCGGGGGGGACCTATGGCTACACCTTC; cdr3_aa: CAWSPRVAGGTYGYTF
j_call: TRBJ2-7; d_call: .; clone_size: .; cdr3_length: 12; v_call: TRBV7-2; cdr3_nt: TGTGCCAGCTCGTCCGGAACCTACGAGCAGTACTTC; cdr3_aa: CASSSGTYEQYF
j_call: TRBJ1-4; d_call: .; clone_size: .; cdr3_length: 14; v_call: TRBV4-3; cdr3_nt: TGCGCCAGCAGCCAAGGGGTATCTAATGAAAAACTGTTTTTT; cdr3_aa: CASSQGVSNEKLFF
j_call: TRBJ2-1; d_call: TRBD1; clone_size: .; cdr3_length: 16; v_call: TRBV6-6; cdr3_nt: TGTGCCAGCAGTTACTCCTTACAGGGGGGTCACAATGAGCAGTTCTTC; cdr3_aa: CASSYSLQGGHNEQFF
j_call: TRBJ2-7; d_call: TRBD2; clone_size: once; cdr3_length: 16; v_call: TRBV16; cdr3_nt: TGTGCCAGCAGCCAATCTCCTAGCGGGAGTTCCTACGAGCAGTACTTC; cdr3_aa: CASSQSPSGSSYEQYF
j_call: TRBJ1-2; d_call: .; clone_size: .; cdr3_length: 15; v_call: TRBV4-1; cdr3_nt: TGCGCCAGCAGCCAAGAATCAGGGTTAGATTATGGCTACACCTTC; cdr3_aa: CASSQESGLDYGYTF
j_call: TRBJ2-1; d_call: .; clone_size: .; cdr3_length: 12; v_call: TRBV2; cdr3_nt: TGTGCCAGCAGGAACGACAGACCCGGGCAGTTCTTC; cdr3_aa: CASRNDRPGQFF
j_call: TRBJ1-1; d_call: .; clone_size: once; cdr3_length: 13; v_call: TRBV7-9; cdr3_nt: TGTGCCAGCATCAGGCTGGGGAACACTGAAGCTTTCTTT; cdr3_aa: CASIRLGNTEAFF
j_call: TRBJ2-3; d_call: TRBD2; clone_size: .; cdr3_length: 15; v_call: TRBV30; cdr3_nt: TGTGCCTGGAGTGTAGGGGCGGGAGGTACAGATACGCAGTATTTT; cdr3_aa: CAWSVGAGGTDTQYF
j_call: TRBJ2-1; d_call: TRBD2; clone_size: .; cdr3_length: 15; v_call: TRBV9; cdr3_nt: TGTGCCAGCAGCCAGGGAGCGGGAACATACAATGAGCAGTTCTTC; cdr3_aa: CASSQGAGTYNEQFF
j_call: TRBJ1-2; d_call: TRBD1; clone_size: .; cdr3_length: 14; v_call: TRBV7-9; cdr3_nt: TGTGCCAGCAGCCAGACAGGGGGCGGCTATGGCTACACCTTC; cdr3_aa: CASSQTGGGYGYTF
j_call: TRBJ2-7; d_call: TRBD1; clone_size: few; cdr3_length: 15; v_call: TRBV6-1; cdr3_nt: TGTGCCAGCAGTGAGGACAGGTCGTACCCCTACGAGCAGTACTTC; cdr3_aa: CASSEDRSYPYEQYF
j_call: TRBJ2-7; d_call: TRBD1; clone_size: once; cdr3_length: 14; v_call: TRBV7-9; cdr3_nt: TGTGCCAGCAGCCAAGACAGGGCGCAGGACGAGCAGTACTTC; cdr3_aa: CASSQDRAQDEQYF
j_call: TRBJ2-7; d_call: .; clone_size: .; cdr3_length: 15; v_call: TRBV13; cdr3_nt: TGTGCCAGCAGCTTTACCCGGGCAAACTCCTACGAGCAGTACTTC; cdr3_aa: CASSFTRANSYEQYF
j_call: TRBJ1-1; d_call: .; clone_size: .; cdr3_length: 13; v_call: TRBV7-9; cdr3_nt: TGTGCCAGCAGCTTAGCGTTTGACGGTGAAGCTTTCTTT; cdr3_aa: CASSLAFDGEAFF
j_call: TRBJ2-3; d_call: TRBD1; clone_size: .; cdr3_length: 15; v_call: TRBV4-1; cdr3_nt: TGCGCCAGCAGCCCGGGACAGACCGGCACCGATACGCAGTATTTT; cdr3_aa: CASSPGQTGTDTQYF
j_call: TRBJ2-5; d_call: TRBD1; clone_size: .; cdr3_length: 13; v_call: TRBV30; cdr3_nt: TGTGCCTGGCTCGGGACAGATCAAGAGACCCAGTACTTC; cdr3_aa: CAWLGTDQETQYF
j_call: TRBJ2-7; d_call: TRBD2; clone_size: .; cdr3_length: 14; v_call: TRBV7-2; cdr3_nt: TGTGCCAGCAGCTTATTAACTAGCGGCCCCGAGCAGTACTTC; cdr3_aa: CASSLLTSGPEQYF
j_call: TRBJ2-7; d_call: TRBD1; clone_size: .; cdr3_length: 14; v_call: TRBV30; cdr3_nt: TGTGCCTGGAGTGTAGGGCAGGGGGCCTACGAGCAGTACTTC; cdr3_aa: CAWSVGQGAYEQYF
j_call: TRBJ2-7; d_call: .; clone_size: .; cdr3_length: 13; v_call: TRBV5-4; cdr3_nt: TGTGCCAGCAGGGGGGCAAATTCCTACGAGCAGTACTTC; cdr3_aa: CASRGANSYEQYF
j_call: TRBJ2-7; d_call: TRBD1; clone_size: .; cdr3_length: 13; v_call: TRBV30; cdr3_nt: TGTGCCTGGAGTGGGGGACAGTCTATAGGGCAGTACTTC; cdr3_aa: CAWSGGQSIGQYF
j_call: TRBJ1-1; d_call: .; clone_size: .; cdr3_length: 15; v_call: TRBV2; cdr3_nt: TGTGCCAGCAGTGAGTGGCGGACGACGAACACTGAAGCTTTCTTT; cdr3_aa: CASSEWRTTNTEAFF
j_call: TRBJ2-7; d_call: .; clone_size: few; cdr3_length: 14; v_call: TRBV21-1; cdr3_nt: TGTGCCAGCAGCAAAGCGAAGCGGGAGTGGGAGCAGTACTTC; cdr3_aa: CASSKAKREWEQYF
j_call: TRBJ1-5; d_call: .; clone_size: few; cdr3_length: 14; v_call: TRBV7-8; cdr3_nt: TGTGCCAGCAGCTTGACACAGGAGAATCAGCCCCAGCATTTT; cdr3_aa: CASSLTQENQPQHF
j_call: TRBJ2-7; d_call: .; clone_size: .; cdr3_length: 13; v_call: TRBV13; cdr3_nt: TGTGCCAGCAGCCGCGGGGTAGGGGACGAGCAGTACTTC; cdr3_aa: CASSRGVGDEQYF
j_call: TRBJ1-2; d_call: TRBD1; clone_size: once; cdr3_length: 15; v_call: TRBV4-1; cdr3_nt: TGCGCCAGCAGCGAAATTGGGACAGGGAACTATGGCTACACCTTC; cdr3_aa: CASSEIGTGNYGYTF
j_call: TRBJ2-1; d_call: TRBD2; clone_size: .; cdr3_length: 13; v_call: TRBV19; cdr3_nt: TGTGCCAGTAGTGCGGGGGGTTACAATGAGCAGTTCTTC; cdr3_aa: CASSAGGYNEQFF
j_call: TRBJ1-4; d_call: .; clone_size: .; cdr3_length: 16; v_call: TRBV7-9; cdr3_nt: TGTGCCAGCAGCCCCGCCTGGGAGGGACTTAATGAAAAACTGTTTTTT; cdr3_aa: CASSPAWEGLNEKLFF
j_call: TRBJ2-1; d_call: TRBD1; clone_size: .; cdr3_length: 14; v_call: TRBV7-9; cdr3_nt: TGTGCCAGCAGCACAGGACAGGGTTACAATGAGCAGTTCTTC; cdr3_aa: CASSTGQGYNEQFF
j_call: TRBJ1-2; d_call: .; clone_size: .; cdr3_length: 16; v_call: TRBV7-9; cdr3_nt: TGTGCCAGCAGCTCCACATTCCCCGCGGGACCTGGAGGCTACACCTTC; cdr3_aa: CASSSTFPAGPGGYTF
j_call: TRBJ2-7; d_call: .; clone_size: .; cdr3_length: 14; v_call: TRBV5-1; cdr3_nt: TGCGCCAGCAGCTTTATGAGTCGGTCCTACGAGCAGTACTTC; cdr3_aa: CASSFMSRSYEQYF
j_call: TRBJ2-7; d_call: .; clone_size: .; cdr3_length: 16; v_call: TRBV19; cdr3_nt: TGTGCCAGTAGTATAATGGCTGGCGGGATTTCCTACGAGCAGTACTTC; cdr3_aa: CASSIMAGGISYEQYF
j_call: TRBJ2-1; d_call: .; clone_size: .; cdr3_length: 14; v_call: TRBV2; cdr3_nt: TGTGCCATCGACTCGGAAGGTGTTTACAATGAGCAGTTCTTC; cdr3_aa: CAIDSEGVYNEQFF
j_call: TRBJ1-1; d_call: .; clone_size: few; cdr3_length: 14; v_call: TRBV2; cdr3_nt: TGTGCCAGCACTGCGACAGGAGGTCTTTTCGAAGCTTTCTTT; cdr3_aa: CASTATGGLFEAFF
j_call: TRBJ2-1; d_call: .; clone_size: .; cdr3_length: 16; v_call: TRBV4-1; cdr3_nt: TGCGCCAGCAGCCAACCCGGACGGGGTACTATCAATGAGCAGTTCTTC; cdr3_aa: CASSQPGRGTINEQFF
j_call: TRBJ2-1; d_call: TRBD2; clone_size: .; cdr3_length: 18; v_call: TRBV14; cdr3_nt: TGTGCCAGCAGCCATCGCTCCAGCGGGAGGTACTTGGGGTATGAGCAGTTCTTC; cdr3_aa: CASSHRSSGRYLGYEQFF
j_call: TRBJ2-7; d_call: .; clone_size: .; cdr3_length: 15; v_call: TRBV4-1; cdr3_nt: TGCGCCAGCAGCCAAGAGGGGGGGCGCCCCTACGAGCAGTACTTC; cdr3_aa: CASSQEGGRPYEQYF
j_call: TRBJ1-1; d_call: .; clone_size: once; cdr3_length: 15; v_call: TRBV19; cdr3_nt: TGTGCCAGTAACGACCGGGGGTCGGGGGACACTGAAGCTTTCTTT; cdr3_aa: CASNDRGSGDTEAFF
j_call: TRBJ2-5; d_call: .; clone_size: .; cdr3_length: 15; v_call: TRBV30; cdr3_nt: TGTGCCTGGAACACGATGCGCCCGGGCATGGAGACCCAGTACTTC; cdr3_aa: CAWNTMRPGMETQYF
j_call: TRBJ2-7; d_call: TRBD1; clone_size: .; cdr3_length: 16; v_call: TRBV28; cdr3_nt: TGTGCCAGCAGCCCCCGGACAGGGGATGGGTGGTGGGAGCAGTACTTC; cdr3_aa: CASSPRTGDGWWEQYF
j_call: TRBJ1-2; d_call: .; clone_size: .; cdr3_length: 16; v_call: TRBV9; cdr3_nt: TGTGCCAGCAGCCCTAGCGGGGCGGGGGGGGTCTATGGCTACACCTTC; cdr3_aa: CASSPSGAGGVYGYTF